The 11 T cell receptor beta chains in this list originate from one sample, sequenced in a study of CD8 T cells in ankylosing spondylitis. Via MiXCR, TCRdb re-called the 5' RACE reads, giving one row per CDR3 protein. This table has around 120,000 distinct CDR3 sequences, 24% appearing once. The sample was synovial fluid, either unsorted or a sorted T cell fraction (not recorded which). Receptor source: a male donor with ankylosing spondylitis.

The J gene is TRBJ2-7, the V gene TRBV20-1, with D uncertain. The CDR3 runs to 11 residues. With 3 bases removed from V and 5 bases from J, the gap between germline ends came to 8 bases. The germline CDR1 and CDR2 sequences are DFQATT and SNEGSKA (reference sequence). CDR3 in amino acids: CSASGVDEQYF. The CDR3 coding sequence is TGCAGTGCTAGCGGTGTAGACGAGCAGTACTTC.

The CDR3 loop reads CASGPEGGSLGETQYF. The CDR3 region has the DNA TGTGCTAGTGGTCCCGAGGGCGGGAGTTTAGGAGAGACCCAGTACTTC. The V and J genes are TRBV12-5 and TRBJ2-5; 7 nucleotides align to TRBD2. Germline V gene sequence: CDR1 LGHNT, CDR2 FRNRAP. This CDR3 has 16 residues. The V and J ends lost 5 bases and 4 bases, in that order; junction bases with no gene match: 13.

This clonotype was seen a handful of times. The chain couples TRBV3-1 to TRBJ2-1; 9 bases are shared with TRBD2. CDR3 length: 15 residues. The germline gives CDR1 LGHDT, CDR2 YNNKEL (reference sequence). Germline trimming cut 6 bases from V and 6 bases from J; bases unmatched to any gene: 9. The CDR3 nucleotides read TGTGCCAGCAGACAAAGGGGACTAGCAGGCAATGAGCAGTTCTTC. It specifies CASRQRGLAGNEQFF.

In this sample, this clonotype turned up a few times. The chain carries TRBV4-1 and TRBJ1-2, with 7 bases matching TRBD1. In germline, CDR1 is MGHRA, CDR2 YSYEKL. The CDR3 totals 18 residues. The V and J ends lost 4 bases and 1 base, in that order; junction bases with no gene match: 15. CDR3 bases: TGCGCCAGCAGCCCAGCCCGTGGAGGGACAGTCTTTAACTATGGCTACACCTTC. Residues: CASSPARGGTVFNYGYTF.

The DNA of the CDR3 is TGTGCCACCAGTGGGGACAGCTCTTGGGAAGGCTACACCTTC. As protein: CATSGDSSWEGYTF. This rearrangement joins TRBV24-1 to TRBJ1-2; 7 bases are a match to TRBD1. With V trimmed by 5 bases and J by 8 bases, 10 bases remained unmatched. This CDR3 contains 14 residues. The germline CDR1 and CDR2 sequences are KGHDR and SFDVKD.

This clonotype was detected a few times. V and J are TRBV2 and TRBJ2-3, with D tentatively TRBD2 (5 bases). Trimming removed 7 bases from V and 3 bases from J, with 14 bases in between. The V gene's germline CDR1 is SNHLY and CDR2 FYNNEI. The CDR3 has 14 residues. The CDR3 is CASKVASGTDTQYF. The CDR3 DNA is TGTGCCAGCAAAGTGGCCTCGGGAACAGATACGCAGTATTTT.

This chain uses TRBV18 with TRBJ1-2; 10 bases are a match to TRBD1. This CDR3 contains 16 residues. J was trimmed by 6 bases and V by 3 bases; bases with no gene match: 10. Germline values: CDR1 KGHSH, CDR2 LQKENI. CDR3 in DNA: TGTGCCAGCTCACCTCAACCCCCCGGGACAGGGGATGGCTACACCTTC. Residues: CASSPQPPGTGDGYTF.

With respect to this clonotype: This clone may be a read error of a much larger clone one base away. The chain joins TRBV5-6 to TRBJ1-4; TRBD1 matches 7 bases. The CDR3 has 15 amino acids. The trim removed 4 bases at V and 7 bases at J, leaving 10 bases unmatched. Germline V gene sequence: CDR1 SGHDT, CDR2 YYEEEE. The CDR3 spells CASSIQTGQSEKLFF. The CDR3 region has the DNA TGTGCCAGCAGCATCCAGACAGGGCAGAGTGAAAAACTGTTTTTT.

The CDR3 sequence is CASSSDRVYNSPLHF. Written as DNA, the CDR3 is TGTGCCAGCAGCTCCGACAGGGTCTATAATTCACCCCTCCACTTT. This chain connects TRBV5-5 to TRBJ1-6; 7 bases align to TRBD1. The CDR3 consists of 15 residues. Germline CDR1 SGHKS, CDR2 YYEKEE (reference sequence). The V gene end was trimmed by 3 bases and the J gene end by 3 bases; junction bases not matched to a gene: 3.

This chain uses TRBV29-1 with TRBJ2-3; 7 bases align to TRBD1. The V gene's germline CDR1 is SQVTM and CDR2 ANQGSEA. V lost 6 bases and J lost 1; bases outside the gene matches: 4. The CDR3 extends over 13 amino acids. The CDR3 loop is CSVRQGGTDTQYF. CDR3 nucleotide sequence: TGCAGCGTGAGACAGGGAGGCACAGATACGCAGTATTTT.

This clonotype turned up a few times. This chain joins TRBV10-1 and TRBJ2-7, with D possibly being TRBD1 (6 bases). From germline, CDR1 is WNHNN and CDR2 SYGVQD (reference sequence). The length of the CDR3 is 14 residues. V lost 6 bases, J lost 6 bases, and 18 bases lay in between. The CDR3 DNA reads as TGCGCCAGCAGCCAGACAGGTGGTGGATCCGAGCAGTACTTC. This codes for CASSQTGGGSEQYF.